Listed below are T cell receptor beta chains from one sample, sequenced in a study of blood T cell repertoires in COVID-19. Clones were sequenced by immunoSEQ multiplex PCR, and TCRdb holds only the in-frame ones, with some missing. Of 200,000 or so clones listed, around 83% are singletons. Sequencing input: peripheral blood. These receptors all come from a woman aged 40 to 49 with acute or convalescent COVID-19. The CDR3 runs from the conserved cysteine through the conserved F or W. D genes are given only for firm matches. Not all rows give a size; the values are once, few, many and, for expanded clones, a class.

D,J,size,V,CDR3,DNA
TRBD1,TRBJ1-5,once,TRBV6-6,CASRTGESQPQHF,TGTGCCAGCCGAACAGGGGAATCTCAGCCCCAGCATTTT
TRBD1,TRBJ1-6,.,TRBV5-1,CASSLAGQGDGSPLHF,TGCGCCAGCAGCTTGGCGGGACAGGGGGATGGTTCACCCCTCCACTTT
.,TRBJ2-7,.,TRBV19,CASSPVKAGEDEQYF,TGTGCCAGTAGCCCCGTGAAGGCAGGGGAAGACGAGCAGTACTTC
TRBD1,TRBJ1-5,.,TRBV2,CASRTGLSNQPQHF,TGTGCCAGCAGGACAGGGCTTAGCAATCAGCCCCAGCATTTT
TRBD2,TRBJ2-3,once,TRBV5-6,CASSLVSGTRASRDTQYF,TGTGCCAGCAGCTTGGTTTCGGGGACTAGAGCCTCTCGAGATACGCAGTATTTT
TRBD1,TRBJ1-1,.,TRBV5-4,CASSSGTGGSTEAFF,TGTGCCAGCAGCTCGGGGACAGGGGGTTCCACTGAAGCTTTCTTT
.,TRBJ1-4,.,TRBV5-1,CASSLGLGGRDEKLFF,TGCGCCAGCAGCTTGGGTTTAGGTGGCCGGGATGAAAAACTGTTTTTT
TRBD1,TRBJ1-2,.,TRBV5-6,CASSGNNRGYNGYTF,TGTGCCAGCAGCGGAAACAACAGGGGTTATAATGGCTACACCTTC
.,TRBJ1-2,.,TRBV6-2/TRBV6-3,CASSSWGGLDGYTF,TGTGCCAGCAGTTCCTGGGGGGGGCTAGATGGCTACACCTTC
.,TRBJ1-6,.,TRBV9,CASQGLYNSPLHF,TGTGCCAGCCAGGGATTATATAATTCACCCCTCCACTTT
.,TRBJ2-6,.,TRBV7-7,CASSSDSSGANVLTF,TGTGCCAGCAGCAGCGACAGCTCTGGGGCCAACGTCCTGACTTTC
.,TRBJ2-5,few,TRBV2,CASTPQAQETQYF,TGTGCCAGTACACCTCAGGCCCAAGAGACCCAGTACTTC
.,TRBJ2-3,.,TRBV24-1,CATSDPTTGGTDTQYF,TGTGCCACCAGTGATCCTACCACAGGTGGCACAGATACGCAGTATTTT
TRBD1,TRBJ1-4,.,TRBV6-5,CASRGQNSEKLFF,TGTGCCAGCAGGGGACAGAATTCTGAAAAACTGTTTTTT
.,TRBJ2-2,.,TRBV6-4,CASSDRGLAFTGELFF,TGTGCCAGCAGTGACAGGGGGCTAGCGTTCACCGGGGAGCTGTTTTTT
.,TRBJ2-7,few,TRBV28,CASRAGTYEQYF,TGTGCCAGCAGGGCAGGAACCTACGAGCAGTACTTC
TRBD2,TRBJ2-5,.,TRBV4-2,CASSQVASGQETQYF,TGTGCCAGCAGCCAAGTGGCTAGCGGCCAAGAGACCCAGTACTTC
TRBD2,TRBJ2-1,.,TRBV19,CASKAGGVGNEQFF,TGTGCCAGTAAGGCCGGGGGGGTCGGCAATGAGCAGTTCTTC
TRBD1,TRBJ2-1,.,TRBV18,CASSPYTGDNEQFF,TGTGCCAGCTCACCCTATACAGGGGACAATGAGCAGTTCTTC
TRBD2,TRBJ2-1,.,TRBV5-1,CASSLTGLAGNEQFF,TGCGCCAGCAGTTTAACGGGACTAGCGGGCAATGAGCAGTTCTTC
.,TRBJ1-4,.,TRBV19,CASSIFGHRGEKLFF,TGTGCCAGTAGTATATTTGGCCACCGAGGAGAAAAACTGTTTTTT
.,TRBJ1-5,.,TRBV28,CASTGMDNYQPQHF,TGTGCCAGCACAGGGATGGATAATTATCAGCCCCAGCATTTT
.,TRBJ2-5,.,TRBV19,CASSSGTLGRETQYF,TGTGCCAGTAGTAGCGGGACTTTAGGACGGGAGACCCAGTACTTC
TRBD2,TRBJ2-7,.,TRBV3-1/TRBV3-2,CASSQGLAVKYEQYF,TGTGCCAGCAGCCAAGGGCTAGCGGTTAAGTACGAGCAGTACTTC
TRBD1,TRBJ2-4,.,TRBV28,CASSQQGVFAKNIQYF,TGTGCCAGCAGTCAACAGGGGGTCTTTGCCAAAAACATTCAGTACTTC
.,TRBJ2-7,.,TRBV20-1,CSARDPPTSFF,TGCAGTGCTAGAGACCCTCCCACTAGCTTCTTC
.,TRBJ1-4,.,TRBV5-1,CASSPDSHNEKLFF,TGCGCCAGCAGCCCCGACAGCCATAATGAAAAACTGTTTTTT
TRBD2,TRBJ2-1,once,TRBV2,CASSVGGGGNEQFF,TGTGCCAGCAGTGTCGGCGGGGGGGGCAATGAGCAGTTCTTC
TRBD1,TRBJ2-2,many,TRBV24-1,CATSVGTGDTGELFF,TGTGCCACCAGTGTAGGGACAGGGGACACCGGGGAGCTGTTTTTT
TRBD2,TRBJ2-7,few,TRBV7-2,CASSGGLGGASYEQYF,TGTGCCAGCAGCGGGGGGTTGGGAGGGGCATCCTACGAGCAGTACTTC
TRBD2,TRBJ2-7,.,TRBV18,CASSPNALAGEEQYF,TGTGCCAGCTCACCCAATGCGCTAGCGGGAGAAGAGCAGTACTTC
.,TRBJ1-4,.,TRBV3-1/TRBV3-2,CASSPRHSYEKLFF,TGTGCCAGCAGCCCCCGACATTCCTATGAAAAACTGTTTTTT
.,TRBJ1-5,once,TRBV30,CAWSVQGARGIIQPQHF,TGTGCTTGGAGTGTACAAGGGGCCAGGGGCATCATTCAGCCCCAGCATTTT
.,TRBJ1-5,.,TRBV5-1,CASSSSGTHNQPQHF,TGCGCCAGCAGCTCCTCCGGGACACATAATCAGCCCCAGCATTTT
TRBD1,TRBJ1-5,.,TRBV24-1,CATSGQPNQPQHF,TGTGCCACCTCGGGACAGCCTAATCAGCCCCAGCATTTT
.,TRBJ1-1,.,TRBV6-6,CASTPPRSTGGTEAFF,TGTGCCAGCACTCCCCCTAGGTCAACCGGGGGCACTGAAGCTTTCTTT
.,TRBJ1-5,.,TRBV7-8,CASSLKQILSNQPQHF,TGTGCCAGCAGCTTAAAACAGATCCTTAGCAATCAGCCCCAGCATTTT
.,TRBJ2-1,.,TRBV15,CATSHTRRHSYNEQFF,TGTGCCACCAGCCATACTAGAAGACACTCCTACAATGAGCAGTTCTTC
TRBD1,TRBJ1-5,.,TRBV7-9,CASSLGQGLQPQHF,TGTGCCAGCAGCTTAGGACAGGGACTTCAGCCCCAGCATTTT
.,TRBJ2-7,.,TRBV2,CASSEQGYEQYF,TGTGCCAGCAGTGAACAGGGTTACGAGCAGTACTTC
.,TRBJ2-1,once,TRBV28,CASTSSLDVEQFF,TGTGCCAGCACCTCCTCTTTAGATGTTGAGCAGTTCTTC
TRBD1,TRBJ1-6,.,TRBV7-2,CASSRDRLNSPLHF,TGTGCCAGCAGCCGGGACAGGCTAAATTCACCCCTCCACTTT